A selection of T cell receptor beta chains follows, all from one sample in a study of early T cells in non-severe SARS-CoV-2 infection. TCRdb itself ran the 5' RACE reads through MiXCR, one entry per CDR3 protein. The sample contains over 25,000 distinct CDR3 sequences, 5.7% of which appear only once. Sequencing input: whole blood. The receptors come from an adult who was a healthcare worker with PCR-confirmed SARS-CoV-2 infection or an uninfected control (not recorded which). Both conserved end residues are trimmed from each CDR3.

V	length	J	CDR3
TRBV11-3	11	TRBJ1-1	ASSLQGYTEAF
TRBV3-1	11	TRBJ2-5	ASSLQGSETQY
TRBV28	13	TRBJ1-5	ASSPRAVSNQPQH
TRBV6-4	13	TRBJ2-7	ASSDRRDSSYEQY
TRBV11-2	14	TRBJ2-7	ASSLVDGPRPYEQY
TRBV29-1	12	TRBJ1-3	SVEVDSSENTIY
TRBV6-5	11	TRBJ2-7	ASSYFNSYEQY
TRBV12-3/TRBV12-4	11	TRBJ1-2	ASSFTESYGYT
TRBV28	12	TRBJ2-2	ASSIGANTGELF
TRBV6-2/TRBV6-3	14	TRBJ2-3	ASSYDAGGGTDTQY
TRBV7-9	16	TRBJ2-3	ASSPNGGGGVSTDTQY
TRBV12-3/TRBV12-4	10	TRBJ2-3	ASRIYTDTQY
TRBV7-9	12	TRBJ2-4	ASSLNQGSGIQY
TRBV6-6	13	TRBJ2-1	ASSPGTTINNEQF
TRBV18	11	TRBJ1-2	ASSPEGNYGYT
TRBV7-3	13	TRBJ1-1	ASSLHLVVNTEAF
TRBV4-1	12	TRBJ1-6	ASSQESWNSPLH
TRBV7-9	11	TRBJ2-1	ASSRAGRNEQF
TRBV6-5	11	TRBJ1-1	ASSYVMNTEAF
TRBV27	12	TRBJ2-1	ASSHGTFYNEQF
TRBV7-2	10	TRBJ2-7	ASSYGSWEQY
TRBV6-2/TRBV6-3	16	TRBJ2-3	ASSRTSGGPSSTDTQY